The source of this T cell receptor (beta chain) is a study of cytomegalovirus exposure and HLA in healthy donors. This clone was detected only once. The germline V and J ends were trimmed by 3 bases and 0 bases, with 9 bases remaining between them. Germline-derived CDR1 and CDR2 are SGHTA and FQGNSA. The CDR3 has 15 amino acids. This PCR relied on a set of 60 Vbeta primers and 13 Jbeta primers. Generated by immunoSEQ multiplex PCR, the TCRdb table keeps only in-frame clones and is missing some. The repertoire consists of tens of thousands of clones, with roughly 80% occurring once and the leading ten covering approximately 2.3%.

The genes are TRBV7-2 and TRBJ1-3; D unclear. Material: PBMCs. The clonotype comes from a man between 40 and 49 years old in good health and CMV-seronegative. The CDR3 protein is CASSFGLNSGNTIYF. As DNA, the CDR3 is TGTGCCAGCAGCTTCGGACTGAACTCTGGAAACACCATATATTTT.